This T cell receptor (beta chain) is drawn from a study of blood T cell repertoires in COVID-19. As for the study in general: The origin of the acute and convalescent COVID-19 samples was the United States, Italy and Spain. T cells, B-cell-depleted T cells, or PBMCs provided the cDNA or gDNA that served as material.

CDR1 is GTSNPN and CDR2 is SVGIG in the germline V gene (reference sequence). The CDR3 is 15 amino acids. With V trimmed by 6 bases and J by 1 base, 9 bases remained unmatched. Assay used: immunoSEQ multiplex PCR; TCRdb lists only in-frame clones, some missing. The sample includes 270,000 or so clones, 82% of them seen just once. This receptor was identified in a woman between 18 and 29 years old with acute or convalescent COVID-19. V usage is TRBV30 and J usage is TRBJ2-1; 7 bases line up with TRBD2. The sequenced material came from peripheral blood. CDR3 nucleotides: TGTGCCTGTCGGAGCGGGATGGCGTCCTACAATGAGCAGTTCTTC. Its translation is CACRSGMASYNEQFF.